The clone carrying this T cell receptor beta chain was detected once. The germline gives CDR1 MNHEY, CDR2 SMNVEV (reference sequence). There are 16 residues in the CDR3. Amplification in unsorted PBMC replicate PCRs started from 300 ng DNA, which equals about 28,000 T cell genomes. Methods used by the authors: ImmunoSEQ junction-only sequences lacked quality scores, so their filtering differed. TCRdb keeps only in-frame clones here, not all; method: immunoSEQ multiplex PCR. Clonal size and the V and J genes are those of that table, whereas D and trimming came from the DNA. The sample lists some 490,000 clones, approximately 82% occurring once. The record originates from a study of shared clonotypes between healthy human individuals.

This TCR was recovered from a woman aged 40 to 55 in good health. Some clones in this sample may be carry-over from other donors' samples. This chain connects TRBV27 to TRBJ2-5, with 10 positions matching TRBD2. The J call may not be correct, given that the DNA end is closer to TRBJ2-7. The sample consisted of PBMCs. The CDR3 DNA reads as TGTGCCAGCAGCTTGAGCGGGAGGGCCGATGGGTACGAGCAGTACTTC. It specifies CASSLSGRADGYEQYF.